This TCR beta chain was sequenced in a study of a mutant IDH1 vaccine in newly diagnosed glioma. Study in general: Treated patients had a mean age of 40.4 years and an approximately 62% male, around 38% female split. Earlier care involved radiotherapy, temozolomide, or both, and the majority received both. The study's findings and limits: The authors found pseudoprogression apparently unrelated to changes in top peripheral T cell clonotypes. Patients showed vaccine-induced immune responses at a rate of 93.3%.

Time point indicated: week 47, end of study. The study gave 300 ug of mutant IDH1 20-mer peptide per vaccine dose, with topical imiquimod. Note on this clone: Its antigen is unidentified.

The V gene end was trimmed by 4 bases and the J gene end by 9 bases; junction bases not matched to a gene: 9. Germline assignment: CDR1 WNHNN and CDR2 SYGVQD (reference sequence). The CDR3 is 15 residues long. Profiling relied on immunoSEQ multiplex PCR, and the TCRdb table lists in-frame clones only, not all of them. The sample lists tens of thousands of clones, 75% to 90% occurring once. This receptor was taken from a man between 35 and 55 years old with glioma. The sample here was PBMCs, taken from a glioma patient whose treatment included an IDH1 peptide vaccine. The chain couples TRBV10-1 to TRBJ2-1; TRBD2 agrees at 10 bases. This CDR3 is CASSVLAGGGGEQFF. The CDR3 nucleotides are TGCGCCAGCAGTGTTTTAGCGGGGGGAGGTGGTGAGCAGTTCTTC.